One sample yielded the 10 T cell receptor beta chains listed below, sequenced in a study of blood T cells in healthy people across ages. A J-beta primer mix and a sample-barcoded 5' primer were used in a second PCR of roughly 7 to 12 cycles. A single record per CDR3 protein comes from TCRdb applying MiXCR to the 5' RACE reads. The sample has 700,000 or so distinct CDR3 sequences; 22% are singletons. Sample: blood. The receptors here all came from a man between 65 and 85 years old in good health.

The chain joins TRBV18 to TRBJ1-2; a possible D gene is TRBD1 (6 bases). The CDR3 runs to 16 residues. The germline gives CDR1 KGHSH, CDR2 LQKENI. V was pared by 3 bases and J by 4 bases, with 18 bases between. In nucleotides, the CDR3 is TGTGCCAGCTCACCCAACCCCGGGACACGTACCTATGGCTACACCTTC. It codes for CASSPNPGTRTYGYTF.

This clonotype occurred many times. J is TRBJ1-2 and V is TRBV20-1; D gene ambiguous. Germline values: CDR1 DFQATT, CDR2 SNEGSKA (reference sequence). CDR3 length: 12 amino acids. Trimming pared 4 bases from V and 4 bases from J, leaving 10 bases between. The CDR3 DNA reads TGCAGTGCTATGGGCCAGTTCTATGGCTACACCTTC. Protein product: CSAMGQFYGYTF.

The chain joins TRBV7-8 to TRBJ1-1; D may be TRBD1 (6 bases). The V gene lost 4 bases and the J gene lost 1 base, with 13 bases spanning the gap. This CDR3 comprises 15 residues. Germline V gives CDR1 SGHVS, CDR2 FQNEAQ. DNA for the CDR3: TGTGCCAGCAGCTCTAGGGGGGACTGGAACACTGAAGCTTTCTTT. This encodes CASSSRGDWNTEAFF.

V and J are TRBV12-3 or TRBV12-4 and TRBJ2-7; D is unresolved. The CDR3 runs to 13 residues. V was shortened by 2 bases and J by 4 bases, with 9 bases between the two germline ends. The CDR3 nucleotides are TGTGCCAGCAGTTTACGCCGGTATTACGAGCAGTACTTC. As protein: CASSLRRYYEQYF.

This clonotype was counted between two and nine times. The V and J genes are TRBV5-1 and TRBJ1-2; D not resolved. Germline CDR1 reads SGHRS; CDR2 reads YFSETQ. The CDR3 is 12 residues long. Trimming removed 1 base from V and 10 bases from J, with 11 bases in between. This CDR3 is CASSLTQDDYTF. CDR3 nucleotides: TGCGCCAGCAGCTTGACGCAGGATGACTACACCTTC.

In this sample, this clonotype turned up a few times. The chain combines TRBV5-1 with TRBJ1-5; D is unclear. The V end was cut by 4 bases, the J end by 4 bases, with 15 bases between. The CDR3 extends over 15 amino acids. CDR1 SGHRS and CDR2 YFSETQ come from the germline V gene. CDR3 DNA sequence: TGCGCCAGCAGCATCATCCCCGGATCGAATCAGCCCCAGCATTTT. Translation gives CASSIIPGSNQPQHF.

This clonotype was picked up a small number of times. The V call is TRBV6-1, the J call TRBJ2-6, with D possibly being TRBD1 (5 bases). This CDR3 is built from 15 residues. In germline, CDR1 is MNHNS, CDR2 SASEGT. The V and J ends lost 6 bases and 4 bases respectively, with 13 bases between them. The CDR3 spells CASRAQGSGANVLTF. CDR3 in DNA: TGTGCCAGCAGAGCTCAGGGCTCAGGGGCCAACGTCCTGACTTTC.

The V and J genes are TRBV7-2 and TRBJ2-1; 7 bases align to TRBD1. Germline assignment: CDR1 SGHTA and CDR2 FQGNSA. The V segment lost 5 bases and the J segment 8 bases; nucleotides outside the gene matches: 12. The CDR3 consists of 15 residues. The CDR3 sequence: CASSLQGLAFDEQFF. CDR3 DNA sequence: TGTGCCAGCAGCCTACAGGGGTTGGCCTTCGATGAGCAGTTCTTC.

The chain has TRBV27 and TRBJ2-7; 13 bases fit TRBD2. The V and J ends lost 6 bases and 3 bases, in that order; junction bases with no gene match: 8. CDR3 length: 16 amino acids. From germline, CDR1 is MNHEY and CDR2 SMNVEV (reference sequence). For the CDR3, the DNA is TGTGCCAGCAGGGGACTAGCGGGGTCCTTGTACTACGAGCAGTACTTC. It encodes CASRGLAGSLYYEQYF.

This rearrangement joins TRBV5-5 to TRBJ2-7; D is unresolved. This CDR3 is built from 10 residues. V shed 9 bases and J shed 5 bases, with 9 bases lying between them. From germline, CDR1 is SGHKS and CDR2 YYEKEE (reference sequence). CDR3 in amino acids: CAIGINEQYV. The CDR3 region has the DNA TGTGCCATTGGGATAAACGAGCAGTACGTC.